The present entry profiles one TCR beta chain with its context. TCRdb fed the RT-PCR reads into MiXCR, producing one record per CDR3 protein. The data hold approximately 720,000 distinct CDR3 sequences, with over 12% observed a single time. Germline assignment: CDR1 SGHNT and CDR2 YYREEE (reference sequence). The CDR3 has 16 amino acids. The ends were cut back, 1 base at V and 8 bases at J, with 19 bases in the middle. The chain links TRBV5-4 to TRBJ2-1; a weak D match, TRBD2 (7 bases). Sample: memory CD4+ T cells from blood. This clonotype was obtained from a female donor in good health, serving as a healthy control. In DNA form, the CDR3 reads TGTGCCAGCAGCTTGTTAGGACGGGGGGCGGTCGATGAGCAGTTCTTC. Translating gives CASSLLGRGAVDEQFF. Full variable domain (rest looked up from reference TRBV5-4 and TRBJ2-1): ETGVTQSPTHLIKTRGQQVTLRCSSQSGHNTVSWYQQALGQGPQFIFQYYREEENGRGNFPPRFSGLQFPNYSSELNVNALELDDSALYLCASSLLGRGAVDEQFFGPGTRLTVL.